This T cell receptor beta chain was profiled in a study of T cells expressing NK-cell markers. At the level of the study: Sorted T-cell subsets CD3+CD56+NKG2C+, CD3+CD56+NKG2C- and CD3+CD56-NKG2C+ were TCR beta-sequenced.

Germline CDR1 and CDR2: LGHDT and YNNKEL (reference sequence). The CDR3 contains 14 residues. Concerning this clonotype: What it binds is not known.

TCRdb reprocessed the 5' RACE reads and reports one entry per CDR3 protein, with no DNA. The sample is made up of under 500,000 distinct CDR3 sequences, and the top ten hold 6% to 9.5% of it. Whole-study findings and limits: Also leading the CD3+CD56-NKG2C+ fraction in a handful of donors were these clonotypes. More than 5 donors showed dominant NKG2C+ clonotypes comprising about 1.0-7.5% of their CD8+ T cells.

The chain joins TRBV3-1 to TRBJ2-5; checking the TCRdb D call of TRBD2 is not possible without DNA. This TCR derives from a woman between 18 and 75 years old in good health. Sequencing used blood T cells: a sorted CD56 or NKG2C T cell subset, CD4+ or CD8+ T cells, or bulk PBMC T cells (not recorded which). The CDR3 reads CASSRTSGKETQYF.